A single sample is the source of the 9 T cell receptor beta chains below, sequenced in a study of cytomegalovirus exposure and HLA in healthy donors. Use of 60 Vbeta and 13 Jbeta primers characterized the PCR. Method: immunoSEQ multiplex PCR; TCRdb's copy keeps in-frame clones and lacks some. The repertoire consists of about 130,000 clones, with around 81% occurring once and the leading ten covering 1.8%. The sequencing sample was made of PBMCs. These receptors were collected from a woman in her forties or fifties in good health and CMV-seronegative.

The V gene is TRBV6-1, the J gene TRBJ1-2, with D tentatively TRBD1 (6 bases). This CDR3 is 14 amino acids long. V gave up 6 bases and J gave up 0 bases, with 11 bases separating them. Germline-derived CDR1 and CDR2 are MNHNS and SASEGT. CDR3 protein: CASRDTGSNYGYTF. The DNA for the CDR3 is TGTGCCAGCAGAGATACAGGGTCTAACTATGGCTACACCTTC.

There are a few counts of this clone. The V call is TRBV5-8, the J call TRBJ2-1; 13 nucleotides align to TRBD2. This CDR3 region has 15 residues. Germline CDR1 reads SGHTS; CDR2 reads YDEGEE. V shed 4 bases, J shed 8 bases, and the junction held 6 bases outside the gene matches. The DNA of the CDR3 is TGTGCCAGCAGCGAGACTAGCGGGAGGATCGATGAGCAGTTCTTC. Translated: CASSETSGRIDEQFF. The variable domain in full, completed from reference TRBV5-8 and TRBJ2-1, reads EAGVTQSPTHLIKTRGQQATLRCSPISGHTSVYWYQQALGLGLQFLLWYDEGEERNRGNFPPRFSGRQFPNYSSELNVNALELEDSALYLCASSETSGRIDEQFFGPGTRLTVL.

The chain employs TRBV2 and TRBJ1-5, with 10 bases lining up with TRBD1. The CDR3 spans 16 residues. Germline CDR1 SNHLY, CDR2 FYNNEI. The ends lost 6 bases at V and 6 bases at J; junction bases unmatched: 11. This CDR3 is CASRGTGDGWGQPQHF. In DNA form, the CDR3 reads TGTGCCAGCAGAGGGACAGGGGACGGGTGGGGTCAGCCCCAGCATTTT.

The chain couples TRBV25-1 to TRBJ1-2, with D possibly matching TRBD1 (5 bases). The CDR3 sequence is 14 residues long. Trimming took 6 bases from V and 4 from J, leaving 15 bases between them. In germline, CDR1 is MGHDK, CDR2 SYGVNS. CDR3 coding DNA: TGTGCCAGCAGATCGCCCCTAGACAGCTATGGCTACACCTTC. The encoded protein is CASRSPLDSYGYTF.

The gene calls are TRBV30 and TRBJ2-3; a weak D match, TRBD1 (5 bases). The germline V and J ends were trimmed by 8 bases and 6 bases, with 24 bases remaining between them. CDR1 is GTSNPN and CDR2 is SVGIG in the germline V gene (reference sequence). The CDR3 is made up of 15 amino acids. The CDR3 sequence is CASGFGKGITDTQYF. The CDR3 nucleotides are TGTGCCAGTGGTTTCGGAAAGGGGATAACCGATACGCAGTATTTT. Looking up the rest from reference TRBV30 and TRBJ2-3 gives the full variable domain: SQTIHQWPATLVQPVGSPLSLECTVEGTSNPNLYWYRQAAGRGLQLLFYSVGIGQISSEVPQNLSASRPQDRQFILSSKKLLLSDSGFYLCASGFGKGITDTQYFGPGTRLTVL.

This chain connects TRBV4-3 to TRBJ1-5; no reliable D call. V gave up 0 bases and J gave up 6 bases, with 15 bases separating them. Germline V CDR1 and CDR2: LGHNA, YSLEER. CDR3 size: 16 residues. CDR3 nucleotide sequence: TGCGCCAGCAGCCAAGATCTCCTCCTCCTCCGTCAGCCCCAGCATTTT. Amino acid sequence: CASSQDLLLLRQPQHF.

Note on this clone: The DNA is omitted, as the CDR3 cannot be located on it reliably, and the CDR3 follows TCRdb's listing. This sequence joins TRBV20-1 and TRBJ2-1; the D call in the table, TRBD2, was not verified against the DNA. Germline V gives CDR1 DFQATT, CDR2 SNEGSKA (reference sequence). 11 amino acids form the CDR3, both terminal residues included. CDR3 amino acids: CSAFAGGNPLF.

This chain joins TRBV5-1 and TRBJ1-1, with D possibly matching TRBD1 (5 bases). The V gene lost 4 bases and the J gene lost 4 bases, with 17 bases spanning the gap. The CDR3 loop spans 15 amino acids. Germline lookup yields CDR1 SGHRS and CDR2 YFSETQ. The CDR3 sequence: CASSLSSTGGTEAFF. CDR3 bases: TGCGCCAGCAGCCTATCAAGCACGGGGGGCACTGAAGCTTTCTTT.

The V call is TRBV19, the J call TRBJ1-5; D gene unclear. The CDR3 is 17 residues long. The V end was cut by 8 bases, the J end by 3 bases, with 23 bases between. Per germline, CDR1 LNHDA and CDR2 SQIVND (reference sequence). The CDR3 nucleotides read TGTGCCAGTGTCACGAGAATAGGAGGCCTTGACAATCAGCCCCAGCATTTT. The encoded protein is CASVTRIGGLDNQPQHF. Full variable domain (missing parts from reference TRBV19 and TRBJ1-5): DGGITQSPKYLFRKEGQNVTLSCEQNLNHDAMYWYRQDPGQGLRLIYYSQIVNDFQKGDIAEGYSVSREKKESFPLTVTSAQKNPTAFYLCASVTRIGGLDNQPQHFGDGTRLSIL.